Shown below are 22 T cell receptor beta chains from a single sample sequenced in a study of PD-1 blockade in classical Hodgkin lymphoma. Exposure to brentuximab vedotin varied, and each patient had relapsed following autologous stem cell transplantation. TCRdb's copy holds only in-frame clones and misses some; the assay was immunoSEQ multiplex PCR. The sample holds about 97,000 clones, approximately 80% seen once. The sample here was peripheral blood mononuclear cells (PBMCs), taken at baseline. The origin of the receptors is a human donor with classical Hodgkin lymphoma.

V gene TRBV5-1 combines with J gene TRBJ2-1; TRBD2 is a possible D gene (5 bases). Trimming cost V 5 bases and J 0 bases, with 9 bases left between them. This CDR3 is 14 amino acids long. The germline gives CDR1 SGHRS, CDR2 YFSETQ. In DNA, the CDR3 is TGCGCCAGCAGGGAGCGGCGCTCCTACAATGAGCAGTTCTTC. Its protein is CASRERRSYNEQFF.

This chain connects TRBV7-6 to TRBJ2-2; D uncertain. From germline, CDR1 is SGHVS and CDR2 FNYEAQ. CDR3 size: 18 residues. Trimming took 5 bases from V and 0 from J, leaving 19 bases between them. CDR3 region: CASSPSIGVWSNTGELFF. CDR3 DNA: TGTGCCAGCAGCCCCAGTATCGGAGTCTGGTCGAACACCGGGGAGCTGTTTTTT. The complete variable domain, with remaining parts taken from reference TRBV7-6 and TRBJ2-2, reads GAGVSQSPRYKVTKRGQDVALRCDPISGHVSLYWYRQALGQGPEFLTYFNYEAQQDKSGLPNDRFSAERPEGSISTLTIQRTEQRDSAMYRCASSPSIGVWSNTGELFFGEGSRLTVL.

The gene calls are TRBV2 and TRBJ2-1; 7 bases align to TRBD2. The CDR3 extends over 13 amino acids. The V gene end was trimmed by 4 bases and the J gene end by 9 bases; junction bases not matched to a gene: 6. Germline lookup yields CDR1 SNHLY and CDR2 FYNNEI. Written as DNA, the CDR3 is TGTGCCAGCAGTGGGGGGGAGCGGGGTGAGCAGTTCTTC. Encoded protein: CASSGGERGEQFF.

V is TRBV15 and J is TRBJ2-7; tentatively, D is TRBD1 or TRBD2 (7 bases each). CDR3 length equals 15 residues. Germline loops: CDR1 LNHNV, CDR2 YYDKDF (reference sequence). V gave up 0 bases and J gave up 6 bases, with 15 bases separating them. CDR3 residues: CATSRDRGGLGEQYF. The CDR3 region has the DNA TGTGCCACCAGCAGAGACAGGGGGGGTTTAGGCGAGCAGTACTTC.

This clone was seen a single time. The CDR3 DNA sequence: TGTGCCAGTAGCAATGGACAGGGGAACACTGAAGCTTTCTTT. Protein sequence: CASSNGQGNTEAFF. The rearrangement joins TRBV19 to TRBJ1-1; 8 nucleotides align to TRBD1. Germline-derived CDR1 and CDR2 are LNHDA and SQIVND (reference sequence). With 6 bases clipped from V and 1 base from J, the junction kept 4 bases outside the gene matches. There are 14 residues in the CDR3.

V and J are TRBV14 and TRBJ2-7; possible D gene TRBD2, 6 bases. Per the germline V gene, CDR1 is SGHDN and CDR2 is FVKESK. The CDR3 spans 14 residues. V dropped 6 bases and J dropped 6 bases, with 18 bases sitting between them. CDR3 DNA: TGTGCCAGCAGTCTCAGGGTGGCCGGGGGCGAGCAGTACTTC. This sequence encodes CASSLRVAGGEQYF.

The gene calls are TRBV18 and TRBJ2-7, with 11 positions matching TRBD2. Trimming at V came to 5 bases and at J to 2 bases, leaving 5 bases not matched to a gene. This CDR3 is 15 amino acids long. Germline assignment: CDR1 KGHSH and CDR2 LQKENI. CDR3 amino acids: CASSDGLAGTYEQYF. The CDR3 DNA sequence: TGTGCCAGCTCAGACGGACTAGCGGGTACCTACGAGCAGTACTTC.

V and J are TRBV6-5 and TRBJ2-7; 7 bases fit TRBD1. The germline CDR1 and CDR2 sequences are MNHEY and SVGAGI. Trimming took 5 bases from V and 4 from J; bases not matched to a gene: 2. CDR3 size: 12 residues. CDR3 in DNA: TGTGCCAGCAGTAAACAGGGGTACGAGCAGTACTTC. It is translated as CASSKQGYEQYF.

CDR3 in DNA: TGCAGCGTTGAAGAGGCTCAAGGCTACGAGCAGTACTTC. Its translation: CSVEEAQGYEQYF. The chain is built from TRBV29-1 and TRBJ2-7; D is unresolved. V lost 0 bases and J 3 bases, leaving 9 bases between the germline ends. Per germline, CDR1 SQVTM and CDR2 ANQGSEA. This CDR3 region has 13 residues.

This chain links TRBV7-3 with TRBJ1-1; 7 nucleotides align to TRBD1. Per the germline V gene, CDR1 is SGHTA and CDR2 is FQGTGA. V shed 5 bases and J 4 bases; nucleotides not matched to a gene: 4. The CDR3 spans 13 residues. CDR3 nucleotide sequence: TGTGCCAGCAGCCCTCAGGGGGGCACTGAAGCTTTCTTT. Amino acids: CASSPQGGTEAFF. Full variable domain (outside the CDR3, taken from reference TRBV7-3 and TRBJ1-1): GAGVSQTPSNKVTEKGKYVELRCDPISGHTALYWYRQSLGQGPEFLIYFQGTGAADDSGLPNDRFFAVRPEGSVSTLKIQRTERGDSAVYLCASSPQGGTEAFFGQGTRLTVV.

J is TRBJ2-7 and V is TRBV19; unclear D gene. Germline V lookup: CDR1 LNHDA, CDR2 SQIVND (reference sequence). V dropped 5 bases and J dropped 2 bases, with 16 bases sitting between them. The CDR3 loop spans 15 amino acids. The CDR3 coding sequence is TGTGCCAGTAGTCTCGGCCAGACGGCGACCTACGAGCAGTACTTC. It encodes CASSLGQTATYEQYF.

The rearrangement links TRBV19 to TRBJ1-1; D gene uncertain. The CDR3 spans 14 residues. The germline V gene has CDR1 LNHDA and CDR2 SQIVND (reference sequence). Trimming stripped 3 bases from V and 4 bases from J, with 12 bases between. For the CDR3, the DNA is TGTGCCAGTAGTATTCGCGGTTTGGGCACTGAAGCTTTCTTT. It specifies CASSIRGLGTEAFF. Based on the CDR3 plus reference TRBV19 and TRBJ1-1, the full variable domain is DGGITQSPKYLFRKEGQNVTLSCEQNLNHDAMYWYRQDPGQGLRLIYYSQIVNDFQKGDIAEGYSVSREKKESFPLTVTSAQKNPTAFYLCASSIRGLGTEAFFGQGTRLTVV.

The chain has TRBV19 and TRBJ2-1, with 12 bases lining up with TRBD2. J was trimmed by 10 bases and V by 8 bases; bases with no gene match: 9. Germline V gene data show CDR1 as LNHDA and CDR2 as SQIVND (reference sequence). The CDR3 is 14 residues long. The CDR3 region has the DNA TGTGCCAGTGGGTGGCTAGCGGGAGGGAGGGAGCAGTTCTTC. Translation: CASGWLAGGREQFF.

The rearrangement uses TRBV7-9 and TRBJ2-1; TRBD2 aligns across 16 bases. The V and J ends lost 6 bases and 9 bases, in that order; junction bases with no gene match: 5. Germline lookup yields CDR1 SEHNR and CDR2 FQNEAQ (reference sequence). This CDR3 comprises 15 residues. CDR3 protein: CASRSGTSGRGEQFF. The CDR3 DNA sequence: TGTGCCAGCAGATCAGGGACTAGCGGGAGGGGTGAGCAGTTCTTC.

This clone counts as large. This chain joins TRBV7-8 and TRBJ1-1; the match to TRBD1 covers 9 bases. V shed 5 bases, J shed 5 bases, and the junction held 6 bases outside the gene matches. Germline CDR1 reads SGHVS; CDR2 reads FQNEAQ. The CDR3 has 14 residues. CDR3 sequence (DNA): TGTGCCAGCAGCCTACAGGGGGCGCGTACTGAAGCTTTCTTT. Translation gives CASSLQGARTEAFF.

The V and J genes are TRBV29-1 and TRBJ2-7; D perhaps matches TRBD2 (6 bases). V lost 1 base and J lost 6, with 16 bases in between. Germline-derived CDR1 and CDR2 are SQVTM and ANQGSEA. The CDR3 sequence is 14 residues long. CDR3 residues: CSVEVGGLAGEQYF. CDR3 sequence (DNA): TGCAGCGTTGAAGTGGGAGGACTCGCGGGCGAGCAGTACTTC.

This chain joins TRBV7-2 and TRBJ2-2; TRBD2 agrees at 8 bases. Germline-derived CDR1 and CDR2 are SGHTA and FQGNSA. This CDR3 is built from 16 residues. V dropped 3 bases and J dropped 6; count of bases not matched to a gene: 9. CDR3 sequence reads: CASSLGPAGVPGELFF. For the CDR3, the DNA is TGTGCCAGCAGCTTGGGGCCAGCGGGGGTGCCCGGGGAGCTGTTTTTT.

This clone appeared once. V and J are TRBV6-5 and TRBJ1-1; 9 nucleotides agree with TRBD1. The CDR3 contains 14 residues. V was pared by 5 bases and J by 10 bases, with 11 bases of the junction left unmatched. The germline gives CDR1 MNHEY, CDR2 SVGAGI. Written as DNA, the CDR3 is TGTGCCAGCAGTCCACAGGGGGCAATGTCGGGAGCTTTCTTT. Protein sequence: CASSPQGAMSGAFF.

The CDR3 DNA is TGTGCCAGCAGCCTGGGTCTCTCCTACGAGCAGTACTTC. Protein sequence: CASSLGLSYEQYF. The chain has TRBV2 and TRBJ2-7, with D hard to call. V was clipped by 6 bases and J by 0 bases, with 9 bases between them. Germline assignment: CDR1 SNHLY and CDR2 FYNNEI. CDR3 length: 13 amino acids.

The chain has TRBV10-1 and TRBJ2-7; 8 bases align to TRBD2. The V segment lost 5 bases and the J segment 6 bases; nucleotides outside the gene matches: 0. This CDR3 is 11 amino acids long. CDR1 is WNHNN and CDR2 is SYGVQD in the germline V gene (reference sequence). The CDR3 protein is CASSLAGEQYF. The DNA of the CDR3 is TGCGCCAGCAGTCTAGCGGGCGAGCAGTACTTC.

This clone was detected only once. The chain has TRBV10-3 and TRBJ2-2; 8 nucleotides line up with TRBD1. With 6 bases clipped from V and 2 bases from J, the junction kept 8 bases outside the gene matches. This CDR3 is 16 amino acids long. Germline V gene sequence: CDR1 ENHRY, CDR2 SYGVKD. CDR3 amino acids: CAISGYGTGNTGELFF. CDR3 DNA: TGTGCCATCAGCGGGTACGGGACAGGTAACACCGGGGAGCTGTTTTTT.

This clone was recorded a few times. The CDR3: CASSQDRGAGDNQPQHF. The DNA for the CDR3 is TGCGCCAGCAGCCAAGACAGGGGTGCCGGCGACAATCAGCCCCAGCATTTT. The rearrangement links TRBV4-1 to TRBJ1-5, with D possibly TRBD1 on 6 matching bases. The CDR3 runs 17 residues. The ends were cut back, 0 bases at V and 3 bases at J, with 15 bases in the middle. CDR1 is MGHRA, CDR2 YSYEKL, per germline.